This T cell receptor (beta chain) comes out of a study of cytomegalovirus exposure and HLA in healthy donors. Regarding the study as a whole: Analyzed later, association rates of TCRs varied across HLA loci, with DRB1 most and HLA-C fewest. Earlier analysis found most TCR beta V segments productive about 87% or about 30% of the time.

With respect to this clone: Its antigen is not known.

This CDR3 spans 15 amino acids. V was clipped by 1 base and J by 6 bases, with 13 bases between them. The germline gives CDR1 SEHNR, CDR2 FQNEAQ (reference sequence). PCR involved 60 Vbeta and 13 Jbeta primers. TCRdb's table, derived via immunoSEQ multiplex PCR, lists solely in-frame clones and lacks some. The sample consists of 100,000 to 150,000 clones, more than 15% of them appearing once. This receptor was obtained from a female donor in good health and CMV-seropositive. The source material was PBMCs. The chain links TRBV7-9 to TRBJ2-1; no definite D call. CDR3 residues: CASSLVRPVPNEQFF. The CDR3 nucleotides are TGTGCCAGCAGCTTAGTTCGTCCAGTTCCCAATGAGCAGTTCTTC.